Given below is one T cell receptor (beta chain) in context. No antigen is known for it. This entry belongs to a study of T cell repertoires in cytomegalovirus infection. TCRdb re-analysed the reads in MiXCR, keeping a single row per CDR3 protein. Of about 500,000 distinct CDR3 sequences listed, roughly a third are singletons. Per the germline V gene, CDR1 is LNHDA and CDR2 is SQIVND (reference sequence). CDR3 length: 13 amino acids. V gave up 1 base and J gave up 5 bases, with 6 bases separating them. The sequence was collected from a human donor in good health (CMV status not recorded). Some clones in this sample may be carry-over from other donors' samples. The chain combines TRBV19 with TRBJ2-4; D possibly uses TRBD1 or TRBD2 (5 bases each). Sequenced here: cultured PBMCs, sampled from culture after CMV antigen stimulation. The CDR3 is CASSIAGQNIQYF. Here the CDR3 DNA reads TGTGCCAGTAGTATAGCGGGGCAAAACATTCAGTACTTC.